A single T cell receptor beta chain is shown here with its context. Its cognate antigen is unknown. PCR used 60 Vbeta primers and 13 Jbeta primers. Profiling relied on immunoSEQ multiplex PCR, and the TCRdb table lists in-frame clones only, not all of them. The table lists about 86,000 clones, about two thirds of them singletons, with about 7.7% in the top ten. This record comes from a study of cytomegalovirus exposure and HLA in healthy donors. V was shortened by 6 bases and J by 7 bases, with 9 bases between the two germline ends. This CDR3 spans 10 amino acids. CDR1 and CDR2 (germline): SQVTM, ANQGSEA. General study points: Researchers catalogued approximately 160 TCR beta chains as cytomegalovirus-associated. Apart from CMV serostatus, no immune exposure information was available. High specificity and sensitivity for cytomegalovirus status were reported for the classifier.

The gene calls are TRBV29-1 and TRBJ1-1; D may be TRBD1 (6 bases). The sample taken for sequencing was PBMCs. This TCR derives from a man aged 55 to 70 in good health and CMV-seronegative. The CDR3 reads CSVLTGEAFF. In nucleotides, the CDR3 is TGCAGCGTACTGACAGGTGAAGCTTTCTTT.